This entry describes one TCR beta chain. This sample stems from a study of blood T cell repertoires in COVID-19. About the study: Researchers got acute and convalescent COVID-19 samples from the United States, Italy and Spain. T cells, B-cell-depleted T cells, or PBMCs supplied cDNA or gDNA.

This CDR3 is 13 amino acids long. V was cut by 7 bases and J by 6 bases, with 15 bases left in between. Germline V CDR1 and CDR2: SEHNR, FQNEAQ (reference sequence). In the source study's methods: Estimated nucleated cell counts came from reference gene primer amplification. Generated by immunoSEQ multiplex PCR, the TCRdb table keeps only in-frame clones and is missing some. V and J calls and clone size are copied from that table; D and trimming were computed from the DNA. The sample contains about 150,000 clones, roughly 72% of which appear only once. Sequencing was carried out using peripheral blood. This receptor was identified in a woman at least 80 years old with acute or convalescent COVID-19. The chain joins TRBV7-9 to TRBJ1-2, with D hard to call. The CDR3 coding sequence is TGTGCCAGCAACCGCGTTCCGGTGGATGGCTACACCTTC. Encoded protein: CASNRVPVDGYTF.